This T cell receptor (beta chain) was found in a study of regulatory T cells in long-lasting Graves disease. Study-level findings and limits: Peripheral blood was the sole material, not thyroid tissue. Patients whose Graves' disease persisted exhibited lower TCR diversity than those newly diagnosed. Persistent patients had a count of shared public clonotypes (roughly 2,500) that exceeded that of new patients (about 970).

Assembly of TCR beta libraries relied on iRepertoire HTBI primers together with Arm-PCR of CDR3 regions. TCRdb called the multiplex PCR reads again in MiXCR, with one record for every CDR3 protein. The sample includes about 420,000 distinct CDR3 sequences, around 20% seen only once; the top ten take approximately 25%. This clonotype was seen a few times. Its target is not known. Specified time point: persistent/refractory GD, antithyroid drugs over 5 years with positive TRAb. PBMCs provided the RNA from which the TCR library was made. EDTA tubes received around 9.4 milliliters of collected peripheral blood. The material was peripheral blood mononuclear cells (PBMCs), obtained when the disease was refractory, from a patient treated with antithyroid drugs. The origin of this receptor is a female donor with Graves disease.

CDR3 DNA: TGTGCCAGCAGTCCCCCCGGCGGGTGGTGGTCGTCAAACACCTTC. Its translation is CASSPPGGWWSSNTF. The rearrangement links TRBV12-3 or TRBV12-4 to TRBJ1-2; no clear D gene. The V and J ends lost 5 bases and 12 bases respectively, with 25 bases between them. CDR3 length: 15 residues.